The following is a T cell receptor (beta chain) sequence with its context. Its recognized antigen is unknown. Base qualities were left out, and no much larger clone turns up one base away. Participants in the prospective study were enrolled through a virtual design, were aged roughly 18 to 100 years, and lived in approximately 25 United States geographic areas. In the prospective study, participants were assigned to cohorts based on the clinical history participants reported in a screening survey and a study questionnaire. Recovered participants in ImmuneRACE Cohort 3 were defined as having two consecutive negative NP/OP PCR tests, clearance from a healthcare professional, or resolution of symptoms. In the prospective study, mobile phlebotomists collected whole blood, serum and a nasopharyngeal or oropharyngeal swab from each participant. Over an approximately 2-month period, participants in the prospective study had the option of providing additional blood draws and questionnaires. Before DNA extraction, blood samples from the prospective study were shipped at room temperature or frozen.

CDR1 and CDR2 were assigned from the germline V gene as SGHTA and FQGNSA. V is pruned by 5 bases and J by 5 bases, leaving 4 bases of the junction without a gene match. The CDR3 covers 13 residues, taking in both the cysteine and the phenylalanine. Only CDR3 DNA is held: 39 bases, read in frame from base 1. TCRbeta CDR3 regions were amplified from genomic DNA by means of the immunoSEQ Assay, a bias-controlled multiplex PCR. Regarding the original processing steps: The number of nucleated cells in each sample was estimated by amplification of reference gene primers within the assay. To quantify the absolute abundance of each unique TCRbeta CDR3 rearrangement, sequence reads were collapsed and filtered. Productive Simpson clonality was computed per sample as the square root of Simpson's diversity index over productive rearrangements. The clones in this table, taken by TCRdb from immuneACCESS, are in-frame only. Not every clone is retained; where verified, under half of the shortfall comes from an unresolved V gene, and the cause of the rest is unknown. The D gene and trimming were derived from the DNA, and the V and J assignments and clone size from that table. The table for this sample lists some 370,000 clones; 75% to 90% of them were counted only once. 5% to 6% of the sample comes from the top ten.

This record comes from a study of blood T cell repertoires in COVID-19 (dated by TCRdb to the early 2020s). About the full investigation: Samples covering the acute and convalescent phases of COVID-19 were provided by collaborators in the United States, Italy and Spain. HLA class I and class II types, where available, came from metadata supplied by the sample provider rather than from assay-based typing. The dataset comprised deeply sampled blood TCRbeta repertoires from subjects exposed to, actively infected with, or recovered from COVID-19. The repertoires were made available in a free public database intended to serve as a resource for research on the immune response to SARS-CoV-2. The sample metadata nearly always contained a de-identified subject ID, COVID-19 status, age in years and sex. The material from the prospective study consisted of cDNA or gDNA derived from T cells, B-cell-depleted T cells, or PBMCs. Samples were obtained from the ongoing ImmuneRACE study (first 160 participants) and from roughly 1,300 subjects provided by 6 global collaborators.

Overall study results and their limits: The amount of clinical and demographic metadata varied by source and participant and was provided uncurated.

The sample taken for sequencing was PBMCs or T cells enriched from blood (not recorded which). The sequence was obtained from a woman between 50 and 59 years old who had recovered from COVID-19. This chain joins TRBV7-2 to TRBJ1-2, with 8 bases aligning to TRBD1. DNA sequence: TGTGCCAGCAGCCGACAGGGGCAATATGGCTACACCTTC. The resulting protein is CASSRQGQYGYTF.